A selection of T cell receptor beta chains follows, all from one sample in a study of regulatory T cells in long-lasting Graves disease. TCRdb re-analysed the multiplex PCR reads in MiXCR, keeping a single row per CDR3 protein. Here the sample spans 350,000 to 500,000 distinct CDR3 sequences, 21% being singletons. Material: peripheral blood mononuclear cells (PBMCs), obtained when the disease was refractory, from a patient treated with antithyroid drugs. The origin of the receptors is a female donor with Graves disease. Each CDR3 is given with its conserved first and last residue. Fields, in order: clone size, D gene, V gene, J gene, CDR3 length, CDR3 protein, CDR3 DNA. A D gene is named only where the DNA matches it firmly. Expanded clones get a size class; other rows say once, few or many, or leave the size out.

few	TRBD2	TRBV28	TRBJ2-1	14	CASSCKREGCEQFF	TGTGCCAGCAGTTGTAAGCGGGAGGGCTGTGAGCAGTTCTTC
NA	TRBD1	TRBV2	TRBJ1-2	16	CASSASGTGQSYGYTF	TGTGCCAGCAGCGCCTCCGGGACAGGGCAATCCTATGGCTACACCTTC
few	NA	TRBV20-1	TRBJ1-4	12	CSARGGAEKLFF	TGCAGTGCCAGGGGAGGGGCGGAAAAACTGTTTTTT
NA	NA	TRBV20-1	TRBJ2-6	15	CSARRTSSGANVLTF	TGCAGTGCTAGAAGGACGAGCTCTGGGGCCAACGTCCTGACTTTC
few	NA	TRBV4-2	TRBJ1-4	15	CASSRSAPENEKLFF	TGTGCCAGCAGCCGGTCGGCCCCGGAGAACGAAAAACTGTTTTTT
NA	NA	TRBV5-1	TRBJ2-2	15	CASSSRGGDTGELFF	TGCGCCAGCAGCTCCAGGGGGGGAGACACCGGGGAGCTGTTTTTT
many	NA	TRBV30	TRBJ2-2	14	CAWSGTRNTGELFF	TGTGCCTGGAGTGGGACCAGAAATACCGGGGAGCTGTTTTTT
NA	TRBD1	TRBV20-1	TRBJ1-2	14	CSARDPTGDYGYTF	TGCAGTGCTAGAGATCCCACAGGGGACTATGGCTACACCTTC
many	NA	TRBV2	TRBJ2-7	14	CASSEAVNSYEQYF	TGTGCCAGCAGTGAAGCGGTTAACAGTTACGAGCAGTACTTC
many	NA	TRBV18	TRBJ2-7	13	CASSPIRAVEQYF	TGTGCCAGCTCACCCATTCGGGCGGTGGAGCAGTACTTC
NA	TRBD1	TRBV11-2	TRBJ1-3	15	CASDRGDFSGNTIYF	TGTGCCAGCGACAGGGGGGATTTCTCTGGAAACACCATATATTTT
NA	NA	TRBV6-2/TRBV6-3	TRBJ2-1	16	CASSYSSHSPRGEQFF	TGTGCCAGCAGTTACTCGTCTCACTCTCCCAGGGGTGAGCAGTTCTTC
NA	NA	TRBV20-1	TRBJ1-5	12	CSGVGSNQPQHF	TGCAGTGGGGTGGGTAGCAATCAGCCCCAGCATTTT
NA	NA	TRBV3-1	TRBJ2-5	14	CASSTRGGQETQYF	TGTGCCAGCAGCACCAGGGGCGGCCAAGAGACCCAGTACTTC
many	NA	TRBV3-1	TRBJ2-5	15	CASSQLGGVIETQYF	TGTGCCAGCAGCCAACTTGGGGGAGTAATCGAGACCCAGTACTTC
many	NA	TRBV28	TRBJ1-2	14	CASSFERAWGGYTF	TGTGCCAGCAGTTTTGAGAGGGCGTGGGGCGGCTACACCTTC
many	TRBD2	TRBV28	TRBJ2-5	15	CASSPSRGGMETQYF	TGTGCCAGCAGCCCCTCCCGGGGAGGGATGGAGACCCAGTACTTC
many	NA	TRBV11-1	TRBJ2-5	15	CASSFRPGRQETQYF	TGTGCCAGCAGCTTTCGCCCCGGTCGGCAAGAGACCCAGTACTTC
many	NA	TRBV20-1	TRBJ1-2	15	CSARLTTGAYYGYTF	TGCAGTGCTAGACTTACGACAGGCGCCTACTATGGCTACACCTTC
many	NA	TRBV27	TRBJ2-5	15	CASSPDKRRGETQYF	TGTGCCAGCAGCCCGGACAAGCGGAGAGGGGAGACCCAGTACTTC
many	TRBD2	TRBV3-1	TRBJ2-5	16	CASSQAGTSAFETQYF	TGTGCCAGCAGCCAGGCCGGGACTAGCGCTTTCGAGACCCAGTACTTC
many	NA	TRBV28	TRBJ2-7	11	CASSTLDEQYF	TGTGCCAGCAGTACCCTCGACGAGCAGTACTTC
many	NA	TRBV28	TRBJ1-2	13	CASSLARAYGYTF	TGTGCCAGCAGTTTAGCCAGGGCCTATGGCTACACCTTC
many	TRBD1	TRBV6-1	TRBJ2-6	15	CASRWTGGLANVLTF	TGTGCCAGCAGATGGACAGGGGGCCTGGCCAACGTCCTGACTTTC
few	TRBD1	TRBV7-6	TRBJ2-2	17	CASSLAGTGEDTGELFF	TGTGCCAGCAGCTTAGCGGGGACAGGGGAGGACACCGGGGAGCTGTTTTTT
many	TRBD2	TRBV7-2	TRBJ2-5	16	CASSLLAGVHGETQYF	TGTGCCAGCAGCTTACTAGCGGGAGTCCATGGAGAGACCCAGTACTTC
many	NA	TRBV3-1	TRBJ2-7	14	CASSQVAAQVPKHF	TGTGCCAGCAGCCAAGTAGCGGCCCAGGTCCCCAAGCACTTC